A single TCR beta chain is shown here with its context. Its target is unknown. These data originate in a study of blood T cells in healthy people across ages. Overall study context: Template switching retrieved approximately one barcoded beta molecule for each two T cells. Study-level results: With naive T cell percentage, TCR beta diversity showed a strong correlation.

Primed by a sample-barcoded 5' primer and a J-beta primer mix, a second PCR proceeded for roughly 7 to 12 cycles. TCRdb re-derived calls from the 5' RACE reads in MiXCR, one entry per CDR3 protein. The table lists 550,000 to 600,000 distinct CDR3 sequences, about 45% of them singletons. Sample: blood. The TCR sequence derives from a man at least 80 years old in good health.

CDR3 in amino acids: CASSAGPGRYEQFF. As DNA, the CDR3 is TGCGCCAGCAGCGCTGGGCCAGGCCGCTACGAGCAGTTCTTC. The gene calls are TRBV5-1 and TRBJ2-1; no clear D. The CDR3 contains 14 residues. Germline loops: CDR1 SGHRS, CDR2 YFSETQ. Deletions cut 4 bases from V and 10 bases from J, with 18 bases between.